This T cell receptor beta chain was profiled in a study of tumor and adjacent non-tumor tissue in lung cancer. Regarding the study as a whole: Compared with tumor, normal lung showed significantly lower TCR diversity.

The CDR3 has 15 amino acids. The germline V gene has CDR1 SGHAT and CDR2 FQNNGV. Points on this clonotype: Its specificity is not known. One end of the junction is discordant with germline, which a read error may explain.

A modified ARM-PCR protocol with three rounds of nested PCR amplified TCRbeta. TCRdb itself ran the multiplex PCR reads through MiXCR, one entry per CDR3 protein. The sample contains 120,000 to 150,000 distinct CDR3 sequences, approximately 66% of which appear only once. No cell sorting was done before RNA was extracted from the tissue. This receptor was identified in a man aged 60-69 years with small cell lung cancer. The sequencing input was lung tumor tissue. The genes are TRBV11-2 and TRBJ2-3, with D tentatively TRBD2 (5 bases). CDR3 sequence (DNA): TGTGACAGCAACCCGGGGAGAACTTACACAGATACGCAGTATTTT. This gives the protein CDSNPGRTYTDTQYF.